This T cell receptor beta chain comes out of a study of T cell repertoires in cytomegalovirus infection. TCRdb itself ran the reads through MiXCR, one entry per CDR3 protein. The sample has 800,000 to 950,000 distinct CDR3 sequences, 30% to 35% seen once. CDR1 is MNHNY and CDR2 is SVGAGI in the germline V gene (reference sequence). CDR3 length equals 14 residues. Trimming removed 6 bases at V and 1 base at J, with 12 bases between. At least ten counts were recorded for this clonotype. The target antigen is unknown. The source material was cultured CD8+ T cells from PBMCs, sampled from culture after CMV antigen stimulation. The rearrangement joins TRBV6-6 to TRBJ2-5; TRBD1 is a possible D gene (5 bases). This sequence originates from a human donor in good health (CMV status not recorded). Some clones in this sample may be carry-over from other donors' samples. In DNA form, the CDR3 reads TGTGCCAGCAGCTTAGACAGAAGCCAAGAGACCCAGTACTTC. It translates to CASSLDRSQETQYF.